The present T cell receptor beta chain was sequenced within a study of cytomegalovirus exposure and HLA in healthy donors. The CDR3 sequence is 14 residues long. Trimming removed 1 base at V and 0 bases at J, with 5 bases between. From germline, CDR1 is LGHNT and CDR2 FRNRAP. PCR involved 60 Vbeta and 13 Jbeta primers. Sequenced by immunoSEQ multiplex PCR; TCRdb stores in-frame clones only, minus some. The data hold some 180,000 clones, with roughly 80% observed a single time. Remarks on this clone: The antigen is not known.

Study findings and constraints: The investigators catalogued 150 to 200 TCR beta chains as cytomegalovirus-associated. In an earlier analysis, productive rearrangement rates for most beta V segments clustered near 87% or 30%.

These donors counted as nominally healthy when sampled, but unrecorded immune exposures were likely. The chain combines TRBV12-5 with TRBJ2-3, with D possibly TRBD2 on 5 matching bases. The sequenced material came from PBMCs. This TCR was recovered from a female donor in good health and CMV-seronegative. The CDR3 sequence: CASGLGGSTDTQYF. Here the CDR3 DNA reads TGTGCTAGTGGTTTGGGCGGGAGCACAGATACGCAGTATTTT.